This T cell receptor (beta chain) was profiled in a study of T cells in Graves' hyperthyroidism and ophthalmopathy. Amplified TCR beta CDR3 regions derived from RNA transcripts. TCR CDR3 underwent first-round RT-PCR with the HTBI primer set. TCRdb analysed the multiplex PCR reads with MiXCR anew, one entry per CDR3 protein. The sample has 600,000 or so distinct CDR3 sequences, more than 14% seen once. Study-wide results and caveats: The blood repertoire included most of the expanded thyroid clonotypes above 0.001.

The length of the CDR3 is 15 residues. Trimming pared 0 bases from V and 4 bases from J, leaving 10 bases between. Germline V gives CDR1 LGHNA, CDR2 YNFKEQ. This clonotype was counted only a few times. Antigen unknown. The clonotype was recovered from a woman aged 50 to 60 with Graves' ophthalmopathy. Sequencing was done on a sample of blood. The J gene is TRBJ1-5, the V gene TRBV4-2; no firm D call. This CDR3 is CASSQEPTHNQPQHF. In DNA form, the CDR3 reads TGTGCCAGCAGCCAAGAACCGACACATAATCAGCCCCAGCATTTT.